A single sample is the source of the 25 T cell receptor beta chains below, sequenced in a study of OX40 agonist ivuxolimab in advanced cancers. The table came from immunoSEQ multiplex PCR; TCRdb's copy has only in-frame clones and leaves some out. The profile shows around 56,000 clones, around 86% of them singletons. This specimen was CD4+ or CD8+ T cells sorted from blood, taken in a trial of the OX40 agonist ivuxolimab. The receptors here all came from an adult with an advanced solid tumor such as melanoma, head and neck, liver or kidney cancer.

CDR3 sequence: CASSRWLGPADTEAFF. The CDR3 DNA sequence: TGTGCCAGCAGCCGATGGTTGGGACCGGCGGACACTGAAGCTTTCTTT. This chain connects TRBV7-3 to TRBJ1-1; D perhaps matches TRBD1 (5 bases). This CDR3 region has 16 residues. Germline CDR1 SGHTA, CDR2 FQGTGA. Trimming took 5 bases from V and 3 from J, leaving 19 bases between them.

DNA of the CDR3: TGTGCCAGCAGCTTCGCAACCGGGACAGGGGTCCTCAATCAGCCCCAGCATTTT. Translated, it gives CASSFATGTGVLNQPQHF. This chain uses TRBV7-2 with TRBJ1-5, with 10 bases aligning to TRBD1. Germline values: CDR1 SGHTA, CDR2 FQGNSA. The CDR3 has 18 amino acids. Germline trimming cut 3 bases from V and 3 bases from J; bases unmatched to any gene: 11.

The chain carries TRBV27 and TRBJ2-7, with unresolved D. The germline gives CDR1 MNHEY, CDR2 SMNVEV (reference sequence). CDR3 length: 13 residues. V was trimmed by 8 bases and J by 0 bases, leaving 11 bases between them. The CDR3: CASRPLSSYEQYF. For the CDR3, the DNA is TGTGCCAGCCGCCCCTTGAGCTCCTACGAGCAGTACTTC.

This clone was counted only a few times. Its ends do not fully match the called genes, so a read error is possible. The CDR3 DNA reads TGTGCCAGTAGTTTAGGTCCTTACACTGAAGCTTTCTTT. Protein: CASSLGPYTEAFF. The chain combines TRBV27 with TRBJ1-1, with unresolved D. CDR3 length equals 13 residues. Germline assignment: CDR1 MNHEY and CDR2 SMNVEV (reference sequence).

This clone was observed a single time. This rearrangement joins TRBV2 to TRBJ2-7; 16 bases map to TRBD2. With V trimmed by 7 bases and J by 4 bases, 7 bases remained unmatched. The CDR3 has 16 amino acids. Germline V lookup: CDR1 SNHLY, CDR2 FYNNEI. Written as DNA, the CDR3 is TGTGCCAGCACTACGGGACTAGCGGGAGGGCCTTACGAGCAGTACTTC. Encoded protein: CASTTGLAGGPYEQYF.

The V and J genes are TRBV7-2 and TRBJ2-7; D is unresolved. The ends were cut back, 1 base at V and 3 bases at J, with 7 bases in the middle. The CDR3 has 13 residues. CDR1 is SGHTA, CDR2 FQGNSA, per germline. CDR3 nucleotide sequence: TGTGCCAGCAGCTTAGAAGGGAACTACGAGCAGTACTTC. Protein product: CASSLEGNYEQYF. The entire variable domain, with the rest obtained from reference TRBV7-2 and TRBJ2-7, is as follows: GAGVSQSPSNKVTEKGKDVELRCDPISGHTALYWYRQSLGQGLEFLIYFQGNSAPDKSGLPSDRFSAERTGGSVSTLTIQRTQQEDSAVYLCASSLEGNYEQYFGPGTRLTVT.

This clone was seen a handful of times. The V call is TRBV28, the J call TRBJ2-6; D gene uncertain. CDR1 and CDR2 (germline): MDHEN, SYDVKM. This CDR3 comprises 15 residues. Between the trimmed V and J ends, which lost 2 bases and 3 bases, there was a span of 8 bases. The CDR3 reads CASSLQAGGANVLTF. Written as DNA, the CDR3 is TGTGCCAGCAGTTTACAGGCAGGTGGGGCCAACGTCCTGACTTTC.

V gene TRBV30 combines with J gene TRBJ1-4; 7 bases line up with TRBD1. There are 14 residues in the CDR3. Germline-derived CDR1 and CDR2 are GTSNPN and SVGIG (reference sequence). J gave up 6 bases and V 0 bases, and 4 bases lay outside the gene matches. As DNA, the CDR3 is TGTGCCTGGAGTGTTTCAGGGGGGTATGAAAAACTGTTTTTT. Its translation is CAWSVSGGYEKLFF.

Here the CDR3 reads CATSRVSLAALVYEQFF. The DNA for the CDR3 is TGTGCCACCAGCAGAGTTTCACTAGCGGCCCTAGTGTATGAGCAGTTCTTC. V is TRBV15 and J is TRBJ2-1, with 8 bases identical to TRBD2. V was clipped by 1 base and J by 8 bases; unmatched bases: 13. CDR1 is LNHNV and CDR2 is YYDKDF in the germline V gene (reference sequence). This CDR3 is 17 amino acids long. The full variable domain, with the rest looked up from reference TRBV15 and TRBJ2-1, is DAMVIQNPRYQVTQFGKPVTLSCSQTLNHNVMYWYQQKSSQAPKLLFHYYDKDFNNEADTPDNFQSRRPNTSFCFLDIRSPGLGDTAMYLCATSRVSLAALVYEQFFGPGTRLTVL.

V usage is TRBV10-1 and J usage is TRBJ1-6; no definite D call. From germline, CDR1 is WNHNN and CDR2 SYGVQD (reference sequence). The ends were cut back, 5 bases at V and 7 bases at J, with 9 bases in the middle. This CDR3 comprises 13 residues. CDR3 DNA: TGCGCCAGCAGTCCAGACATCAATTCACCCCTCCACTTT. Its protein is CASSPDINSPLHF.

The gene calls are TRBV5-4 and TRBJ1-2; D remains ambiguous. The germline V and J ends were trimmed by 3 bases and 8 bases, with 17 bases remaining between them. Germline V lookup: CDR1 SGHNT, CDR2 YYREEE (reference sequence). This CDR3 region has 14 residues. For the CDR3, the DNA is TGTGCCAGCAGCTACGATCACGCAGAACGCGGCTACACCTTC. Its protein product is CASSYDHAERGYTF.

The chain joins TRBV5-4 to TRBJ2-2, with D perhaps TRBD2 (5 bases). CDR1 and CDR2 from the germline V gene are SGHNT and YYREEE (reference sequence). This CDR3 is 13 amino acids long. With 6 bases removed from V and 5 bases from J, the gap between germline ends came to 11 bases. This CDR3 is CASTVGATGELFF. The CDR3 DNA reads as TGTGCCAGCACCGTGGGAGCGACCGGGGAGCTGTTTTTT.

V gene TRBV4-2 combines with J gene TRBJ2-7; D is unclear. CDR1 is LGHNA and CDR2 is YNFKEQ in the germline V gene. Trimming removed 0 bases at V and 4 bases at J, with 4 bases between. The CDR3 runs to 12 residues. For the CDR3, the DNA is TGTGCCAGCAGCCAAGATCTATACGAGCAGTACTTC. Encoded protein: CASSQDLYEQYF.

The gene calls are TRBV5-8 and TRBJ2-5; D gene ambiguous. V was clipped by 5 bases and J by 5 bases, with 7 bases between them. The CDR3 loop spans 11 amino acids. The germline gives CDR1 SGHTS, CDR2 YDEGEE. The DNA for the CDR3 is TGTGCCAGCAGGACATTGGAGACCCAGTACTTC. It encodes CASRTLETQYF.

The chain joins TRBV18 to TRBJ2-3; no definite D call. This CDR3 has 15 residues. V lost 6 bases to trimming and J lost 1 base, with 14 bases between them. CDR1 and CDR2 from the germline V gene are KGHSH and LQKENI. CDR3 protein: CASSPSAVRTDTQYF. The CDR3 coding sequence is TGTGCCAGCTCCCCCAGCGCGGTCCGCACAGATACGCAGTATTTT.

The chain links TRBV15 to TRBJ2-1; tentatively, D is TRBD2 (6 bases). Per germline, CDR1 LNHNV and CDR2 YYDKDF (reference sequence). V was cut by 6 bases and J by 4 bases, with 13 bases left in between. This CDR3 is built from 14 residues. CDR3 amino acids: CATRLGTLYNEQFF. For the CDR3, the DNA is TGTGCCACCAGATTGGGGACTTTGTACAATGAGCAGTTCTTC.

This chain links TRBV28 with TRBJ1-2, with TRBD1 matching over 8 bases. The CDR3 covers 15 residues. V lost 3 bases to trimming and J lost 4 bases; unmatched junction nucleotides: 7. In germline, CDR1 is MDHEN, CDR2 SYDVKM. CDR3 DNA: TGTGCCAGCAGTTTGAGGACAGGGATGCTCTATGGCTACACCTTC. Amino acids: CASSLRTGMLYGYTF.

This clone appeared a few times. J is TRBJ1-5 and V is TRBV19, with D unresolved. From germline, CDR1 is LNHDA and CDR2 SQIVND (reference sequence). V shed 4 bases and J shed 9 bases, with 10 bases lying between them. The CDR3 runs 12 residues. In DNA, the CDR3 is TGTGCCAGTAGTAGTGTCCCAGGGCCCCAGCATTTT. Protein sequence: CASSSVPGPQHF.

This rearrangement joins TRBV5-1 to TRBJ2-2; D unclear. Germline V gives CDR1 SGHRS, CDR2 YFSETQ. V shed 1 base and J shed 6 bases, with 13 bases lying between them. The CDR3 spans 15 residues. Here the CDR3 reads CASSLLGPQAGELFF. DNA of the CDR3: TGCGCCAGCAGCTTGTTGGGCCCCCAGGCCGGGGAGCTGTTTTTT.

This chain connects TRBV28 to TRBJ2-5; perhaps D is TRBD1 or TRBD2 (6 bases each). The CDR3 is 12 amino acids. Germline V gene lookup returns CDR1 MDHEN and CDR2 SYDVKM. V lost 7 bases, J lost 2 bases, and 8 bases lay in between. CDR3 bases: TGTGCCAGCAAAGGGGGGCAAGAGACCCAGTACTTC. It encodes CASKGGQETQYF.

The chain combines TRBV7-8 with TRBJ2-7, with D maybe TRBD2 (5 bases). The length of the CDR3 is 14 residues. The germline V gene has CDR1 SGHVS and CDR2 FQNEAQ. V was trimmed by 5 bases and J by 2 bases, leaving 13 bases between them. The CDR3 protein is CASSRELGTYEQYF. The CDR3 DNA reads as TGTGCCAGCAGCCGGGAACTGGGCACCTACGAGCAGTACTTC. The full variable domain, its missing parts supplied by reference TRBV7-8 and TRBJ2-7, is GAGVSQSPRYKVAKRGQDVALRCDPISGHVSLFWYQQALGQGPEFLTYFQNEAQLDKSGLPSDRFFAERPEGSVSTLKIQRTQQEDSAVYLCASSRELGTYEQYFGPGTRLTVT.

The chain carries TRBV6-6 and TRBJ2-1, with 8 bases aligning to TRBD2. The CDR3 contains 15 residues. From germline, CDR1 is MNHNY and CDR2 SVGAGI (reference sequence). After removal of 2 bases from V and 3 bases from J, the junction contained 3 bases not matched to a gene. In nucleotides, the CDR3 is TGTGCCAGCAGTTACGTTAGCGGGAACTACAATGAGCAGTTCTTC. Translation: CASSYVSGNYNEQFF.

This rearrangement joins TRBV2 to TRBJ1-5, with a possible D match to TRBD1 (6 bases). V was pared by 4 bases and J by 5 bases, with 12 bases between. CDR1 and CDR2 from the germline V gene are SNHLY and FYNNEI. CDR3 length: 14 residues. The CDR3 bases are TGTGCCAGCAGTGGAAACAGGGTCGATCAGCCCCAGCATTTT. It specifies CASSGNRVDQPQHF.

The chain couples TRBV7-2 to TRBJ1-4, with D hard to call. Germline CDR1 reads SGHTA; CDR2 reads FQGNSA. The CDR3 is 13 amino acids. V was shortened by 5 bases and J by 7 bases, with 11 bases between the two germline ends. The CDR3 loop is CASSARGGEKLFF. CDR3 DNA: TGTGCCAGCAGCGCTCGGGGAGGTGAAAAACTGTTTTTT.

CDR3 nucleotides: TGTGCCAGCAGCTTAGTGGGTGGGATCGGCACCGGGGAGCTGTTTTTT. Amino acids: CASSLVGGIGTGELFF. The chain is built from TRBV11-2 and TRBJ2-2; D ambiguous. CDR1 and CDR2 (germline): SGHAT, FQNNGV. The CDR3 spans 16 residues. V was cut by 1 base and J by 4 bases, with 13 bases left in between.